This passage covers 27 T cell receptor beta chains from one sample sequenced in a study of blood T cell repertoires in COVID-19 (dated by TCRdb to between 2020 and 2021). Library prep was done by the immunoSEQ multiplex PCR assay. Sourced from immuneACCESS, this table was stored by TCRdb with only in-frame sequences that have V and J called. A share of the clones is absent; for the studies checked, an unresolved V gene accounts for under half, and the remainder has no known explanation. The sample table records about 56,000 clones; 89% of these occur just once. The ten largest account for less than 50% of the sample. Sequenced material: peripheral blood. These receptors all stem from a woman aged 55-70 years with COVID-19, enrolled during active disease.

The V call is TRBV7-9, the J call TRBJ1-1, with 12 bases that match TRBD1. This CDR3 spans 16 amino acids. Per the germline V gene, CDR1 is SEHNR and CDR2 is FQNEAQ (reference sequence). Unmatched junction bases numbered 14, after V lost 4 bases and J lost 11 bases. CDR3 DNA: TGTGCCAGCAGCTCACCACCCGGGACAGGGGGCTTCGGTGCTTTCTTT. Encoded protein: CASSSPPGTGGFGAFF.

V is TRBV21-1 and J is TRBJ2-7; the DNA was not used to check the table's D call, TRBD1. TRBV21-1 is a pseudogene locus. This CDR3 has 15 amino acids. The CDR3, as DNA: TGTGCCAGCAGCAAAGGTGTCACGACAGGCTACGAGCAGTACTTC. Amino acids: CASSKGVTTGYEQYF.

The CDR3 loop reads CASSFGGRGQPQHF. As DNA, the CDR3 is TGTGCCAGCAGCTTCGGGGGGCGCGGTCAGCCCCAGCATTTT. V usage is TRBV7-2 and J usage is TRBJ1-5; D perhaps matches TRBD1 (6 bases). Germline V gene sequence: CDR1 SGHTA, CDR2 FQGNSA. Trimming took off 3 bases at V and 6 bases at J, with 12 bases between the two ends. The CDR3 runs 14 residues. Full variable domain (rest looked up from reference TRBV7-2 and TRBJ1-5): GAGVSQSPSNKVTEKGKDVELRCDPISGHTALYWYRQSLGQGLEFLIYFQGNSAPDKSGLPSDRFSAERTGGSVSTLTIQRTQQEDSAVYLCASSFGGRGQPQHFGDGTRLSIL.

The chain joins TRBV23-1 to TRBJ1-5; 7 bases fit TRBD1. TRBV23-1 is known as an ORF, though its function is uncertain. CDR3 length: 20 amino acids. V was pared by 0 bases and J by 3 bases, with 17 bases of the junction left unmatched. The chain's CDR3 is CASSQSAAGGDDGNNQPQHF. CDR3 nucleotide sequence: TGCGCCAGCAGTCAATCGGCGGCAGGGGGAGATGATGGGAACAATCAGCCCCAGCATTTT.

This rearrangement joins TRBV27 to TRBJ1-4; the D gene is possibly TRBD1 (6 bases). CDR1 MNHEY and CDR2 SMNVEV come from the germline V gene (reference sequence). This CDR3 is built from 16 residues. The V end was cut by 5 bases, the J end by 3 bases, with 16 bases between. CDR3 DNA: TGTGCCAGCAGTACCCGGAGAGGGGGATCTAATGAAAAACTGTTTTTT. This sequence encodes CASSTRRGGSNEKLFF.

CDR3 coding DNA: TGTGCCAGCAGTGAGGGGGCGGGCTATGGCTACACCTTC. Translation: CASSEGAGYGYTF. This sequence joins TRBV6-1 and TRBJ1-2; a possible D gene is TRBD1 (6 bases). Between the trimmed V and J ends, which lost 3 bases and 4 bases, there was a span of 9 bases. The CDR3 consists of 13 residues. In germline, CDR1 is MNHNS, CDR2 SASEGT.

CDR3 DNA: TGTGCCAGCAGAGCCGGCCTAGACTACGAGCAGTACTTC. Amino acid sequence: CASRAGLDYEQYF. This rearrangement joins TRBV6-5 to TRBJ2-7; no firm D call. CDR3 length: 13 residues. Per the germline V gene, CDR1 is MNHEY and CDR2 is SVGAGI. Between the trimmed V and J ends, which lost 6 bases and 3 bases, there was a span of 12 bases.

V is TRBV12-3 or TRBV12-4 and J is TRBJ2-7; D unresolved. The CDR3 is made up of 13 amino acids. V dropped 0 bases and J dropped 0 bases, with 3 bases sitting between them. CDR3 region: CASSLALSYEQYF. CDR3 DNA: TGTGCCAGCAGTTTAGCTCTCTCCTACGAGCAGTACTTC.

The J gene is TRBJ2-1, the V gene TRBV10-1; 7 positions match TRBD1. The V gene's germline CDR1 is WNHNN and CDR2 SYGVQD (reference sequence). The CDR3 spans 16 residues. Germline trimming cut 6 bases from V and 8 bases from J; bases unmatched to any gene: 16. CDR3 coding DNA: TGCGCCAGCAGCGCGACAGGGAATTCCTTCCATCATGAGCAGTTCTTC. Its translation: CASSATGNSFHHEQFF.

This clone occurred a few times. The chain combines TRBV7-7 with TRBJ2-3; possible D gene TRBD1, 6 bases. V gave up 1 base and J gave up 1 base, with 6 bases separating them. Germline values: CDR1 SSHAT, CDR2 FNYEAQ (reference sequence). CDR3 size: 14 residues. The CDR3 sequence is CASSLDRGTDTQYF. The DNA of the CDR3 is TGTGCCAGCAGCTTAGACAGGGGCACAGATACGCAGTATTTT.

The DNA of the CDR3 is TGTGCCAGCAGTTCTGGACTGGGTGGCTACACCTTC. It is translated as CASSSGLGGYTF. This chain links TRBV12-3 or TRBV12-4 with TRBJ1-2; D is unresolved. The CDR3 runs 12 residues. Trimming took 4 bases from V and 7 from J, leaving 10 bases between them.

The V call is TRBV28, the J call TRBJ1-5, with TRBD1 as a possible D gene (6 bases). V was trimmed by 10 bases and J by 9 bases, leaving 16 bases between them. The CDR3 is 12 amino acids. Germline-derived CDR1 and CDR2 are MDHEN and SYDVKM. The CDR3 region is CATRQALWPQHF. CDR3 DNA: TGTGCCACAAGACAGGCCTTGTGGCCCCAGCATTTT.

The CDR3 nucleotides read TGTGCCAGCAGTTTGTTTGACAGCTTGGACCAGCCCCAGCATTTT. Its protein is CASSLFDSLDQPQHF. This chain joins TRBV28 and TRBJ1-5; the D gene is possibly TRBD1 (5 bases). CDR3 length: 15 residues. From germline, CDR1 is MDHEN and CDR2 SYDVKM. The ends were cut back, 3 bases at V and 7 bases at J, with 16 bases in the middle.

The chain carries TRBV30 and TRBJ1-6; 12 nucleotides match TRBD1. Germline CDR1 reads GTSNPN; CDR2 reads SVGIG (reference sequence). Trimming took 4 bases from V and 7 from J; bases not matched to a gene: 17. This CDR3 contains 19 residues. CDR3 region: CAWTKTRDRGPGRNSPLHF. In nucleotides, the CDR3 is TGTGCCTGGACTAAGACAAGGGACAGGGGGCCCGGTAGAAATTCACCCCTCCACTTT.

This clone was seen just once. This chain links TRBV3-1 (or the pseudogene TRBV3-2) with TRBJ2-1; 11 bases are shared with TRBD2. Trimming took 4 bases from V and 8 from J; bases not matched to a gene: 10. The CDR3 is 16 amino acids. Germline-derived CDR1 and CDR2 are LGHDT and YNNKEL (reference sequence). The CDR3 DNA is TGTGCCAGCAGCCCATCTTCTAGCGGGAGGACGTATGAGCAGTTCTTC. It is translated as CASSPSSSGRTYEQFF.

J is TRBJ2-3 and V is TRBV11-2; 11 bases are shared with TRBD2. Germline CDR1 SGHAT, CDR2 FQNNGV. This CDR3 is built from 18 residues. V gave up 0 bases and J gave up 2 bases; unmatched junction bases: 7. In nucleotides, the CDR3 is TGTGCCAGCAGCTTAGATCTTTTAGCGGGGGGGCTCACAGATACGCAGTATTTT. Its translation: CASSLDLLAGGLTDTQYF.

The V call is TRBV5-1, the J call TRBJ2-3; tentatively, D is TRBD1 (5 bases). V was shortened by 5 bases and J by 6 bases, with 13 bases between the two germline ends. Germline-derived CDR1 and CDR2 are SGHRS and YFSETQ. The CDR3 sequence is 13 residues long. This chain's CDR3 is CASSWTPSDTQYF. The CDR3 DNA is TGCGCCAGCAGTTGGACACCCTCGGATACGCAGTATTTT.

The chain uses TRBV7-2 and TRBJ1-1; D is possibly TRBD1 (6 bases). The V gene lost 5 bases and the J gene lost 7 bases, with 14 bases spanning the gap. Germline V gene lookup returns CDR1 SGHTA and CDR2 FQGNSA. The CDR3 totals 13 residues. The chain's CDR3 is CASSRSRGIEAFF. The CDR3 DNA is TGTGCCAGCAGCCGATCCAGGGGAATTGAAGCTTTCTTT.

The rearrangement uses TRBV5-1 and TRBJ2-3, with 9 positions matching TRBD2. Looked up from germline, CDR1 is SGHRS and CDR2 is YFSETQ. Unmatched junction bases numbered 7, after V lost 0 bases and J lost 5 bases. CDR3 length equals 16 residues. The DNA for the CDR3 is TGCGCCAGCAGCTTGGCGTTAGCGGGGGTCATAGATACGCAGTATTTT. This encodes CASSLALAGVIDTQYF.

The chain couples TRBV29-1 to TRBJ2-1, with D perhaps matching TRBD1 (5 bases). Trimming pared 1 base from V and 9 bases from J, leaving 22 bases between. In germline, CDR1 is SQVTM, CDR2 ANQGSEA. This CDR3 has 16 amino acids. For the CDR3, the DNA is TGCAGCGTTGAAGTAGGGTCACTAACCGAAGGGGTTGAGCAGTTCTTC. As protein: CSVEVGSLTEGVEQFF.

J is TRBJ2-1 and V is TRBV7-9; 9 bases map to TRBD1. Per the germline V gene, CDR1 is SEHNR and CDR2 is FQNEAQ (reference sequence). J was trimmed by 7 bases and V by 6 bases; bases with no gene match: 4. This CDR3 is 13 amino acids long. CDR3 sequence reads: CASRGQGANEQFF. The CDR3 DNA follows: TGTGCCAGCAGGGGACAGGGAGCAAATGAGCAGTTCTTC.

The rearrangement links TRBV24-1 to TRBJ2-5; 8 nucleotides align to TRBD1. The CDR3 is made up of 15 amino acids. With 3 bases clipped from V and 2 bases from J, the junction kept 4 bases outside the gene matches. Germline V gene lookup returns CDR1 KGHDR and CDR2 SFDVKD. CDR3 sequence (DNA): TGTGCCACCAGTGATACGACAGGGGCTCAAGAGACCCAGTACTTC. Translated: CATSDTTGAQETQYF.

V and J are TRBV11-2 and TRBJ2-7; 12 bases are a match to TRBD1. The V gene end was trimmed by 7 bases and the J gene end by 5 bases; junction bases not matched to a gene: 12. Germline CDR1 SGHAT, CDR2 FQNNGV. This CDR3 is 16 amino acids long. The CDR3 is CASNRWGQGAGNEQYF. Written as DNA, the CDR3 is TGTGCCAGCAACCGTTGGGGACAGGGGGCTGGCAACGAGCAGTACTTC.

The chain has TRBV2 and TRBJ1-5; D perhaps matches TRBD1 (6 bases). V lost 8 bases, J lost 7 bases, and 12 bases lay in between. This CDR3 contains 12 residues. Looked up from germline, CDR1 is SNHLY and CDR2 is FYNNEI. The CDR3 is CASQGMGQPQHF. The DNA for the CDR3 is TGTGCCAGCCAGGGGATGGGCCAGCCCCAGCATTTT.

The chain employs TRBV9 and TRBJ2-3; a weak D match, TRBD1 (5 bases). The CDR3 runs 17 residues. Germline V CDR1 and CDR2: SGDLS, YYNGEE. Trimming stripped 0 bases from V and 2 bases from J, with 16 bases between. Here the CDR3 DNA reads TGTGCCAGCAGCGTAGAGTCGGGTGGCAGGGTCACAGATACGCAGTATTTT. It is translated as CASSVESGGRVTDTQYF.

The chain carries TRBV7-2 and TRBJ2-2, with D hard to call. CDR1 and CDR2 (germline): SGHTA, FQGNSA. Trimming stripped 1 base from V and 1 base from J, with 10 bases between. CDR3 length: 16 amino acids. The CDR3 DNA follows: TGTGCCAGCAGCTTAGTGCCACAGAAGAACACCGGGGAGCTGTTTTTT. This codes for CASSLVPQKNTGELFF.

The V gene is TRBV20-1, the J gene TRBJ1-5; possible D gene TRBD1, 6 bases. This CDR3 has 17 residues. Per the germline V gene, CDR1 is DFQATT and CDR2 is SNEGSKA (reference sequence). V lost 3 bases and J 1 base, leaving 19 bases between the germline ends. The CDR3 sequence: CSASKGPGDGSNQPQHF. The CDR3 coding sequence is TGCAGTGCTAGTAAAGGGCCAGGGGATGGAAGCAATCAGCCCCAGCATTTT.